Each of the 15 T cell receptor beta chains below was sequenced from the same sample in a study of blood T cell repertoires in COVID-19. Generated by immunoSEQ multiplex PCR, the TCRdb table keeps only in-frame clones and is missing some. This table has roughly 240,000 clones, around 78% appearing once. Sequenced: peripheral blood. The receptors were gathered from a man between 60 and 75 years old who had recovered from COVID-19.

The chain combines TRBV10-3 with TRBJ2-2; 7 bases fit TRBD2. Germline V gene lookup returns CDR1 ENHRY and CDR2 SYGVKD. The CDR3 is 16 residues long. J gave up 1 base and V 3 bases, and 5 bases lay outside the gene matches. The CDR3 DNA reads TGTGCCATCAGTGAATCGGCTAGCGGGAACACCGGGGAGCTGTTTTTT. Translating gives CAISESASGNTGELFF.

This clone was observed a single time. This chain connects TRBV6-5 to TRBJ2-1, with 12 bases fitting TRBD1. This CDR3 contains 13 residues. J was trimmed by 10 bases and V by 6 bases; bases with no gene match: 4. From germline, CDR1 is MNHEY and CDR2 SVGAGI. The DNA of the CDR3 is TGTGCCAGCAGAGGGGACAGGGGGCGGGAGCAGTTCTTC. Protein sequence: CASRGDRGREQFF.

Here the CDR3 DNA reads TGTGCCAGCTCATCCCGGGACAGGGGGCCCAATGAGCAGTTCTTC. Protein sequence: CASSSRDRGPNEQFF. The chain links TRBV18 to TRBJ2-1; TRBD1 matches 12 bases. The germline CDR1 and CDR2 sequences are KGHSH and LQKENI. The CDR3 runs to 15 residues. V was pared by 5 bases and J by 6 bases, with 5 bases of the junction left unmatched.

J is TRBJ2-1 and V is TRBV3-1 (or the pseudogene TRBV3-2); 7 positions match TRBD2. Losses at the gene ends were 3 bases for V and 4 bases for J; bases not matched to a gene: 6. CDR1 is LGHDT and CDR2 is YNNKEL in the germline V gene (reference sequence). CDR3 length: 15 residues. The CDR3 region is CASSQERDPYNEQFF. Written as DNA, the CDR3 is TGTGCCAGCAGCCAGGAGCGGGATCCGTACAATGAGCAGTTCTTC.

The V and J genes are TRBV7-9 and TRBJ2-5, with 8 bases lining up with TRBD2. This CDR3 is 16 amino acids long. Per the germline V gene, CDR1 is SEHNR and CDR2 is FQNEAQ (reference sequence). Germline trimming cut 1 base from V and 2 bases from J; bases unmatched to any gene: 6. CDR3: CASSLGSGMRQETQYF. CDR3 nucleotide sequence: TGTGCCAGCAGCTTAGGTAGCGGGATGCGACAAGAGACCCAGTACTTC. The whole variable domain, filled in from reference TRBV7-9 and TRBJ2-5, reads DTGVSQNPRHKITKRGQNVTFRCDPISEHNRLYWYRQTLGQGPEFLTYFQNEAQLEKSRLLSDRFSAERPKGSFSTLEIQRTEQGDSAMYLCASSLGSGMRQETQYFGPGTRLLVL.

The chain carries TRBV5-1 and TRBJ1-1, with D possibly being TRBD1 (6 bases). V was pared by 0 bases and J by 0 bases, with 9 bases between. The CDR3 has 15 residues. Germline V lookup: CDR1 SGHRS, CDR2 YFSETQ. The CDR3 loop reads CASSLDRALNTEAFF. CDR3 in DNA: TGCGCCAGCAGCTTGGACAGGGCCTTGAACACTGAAGCTTTCTTT.

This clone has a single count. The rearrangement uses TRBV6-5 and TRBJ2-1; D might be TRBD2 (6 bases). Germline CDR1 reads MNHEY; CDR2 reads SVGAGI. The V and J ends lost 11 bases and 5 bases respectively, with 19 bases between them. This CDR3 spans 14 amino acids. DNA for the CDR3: TGTGCCTCGTCTCCGGGGGTAGCAAACAATGAGCAGTTCTTC. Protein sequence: CASSPGVANNEQFF.

The CDR3 DNA follows: TGTGCCAGCTCACCTCGACTAGCGGGGGGCGAGACCCAGTACTTC. It yields the protein CASSPRLAGGETQYF. The chain has TRBV18 and TRBJ2-5, with 13 positions matching TRBD2. The length of the CDR3 is 15 residues. In germline, CDR1 is KGHSH, CDR2 LQKENI. The ends lost 3 bases at V and 5 bases at J; junction bases unmatched: 3.

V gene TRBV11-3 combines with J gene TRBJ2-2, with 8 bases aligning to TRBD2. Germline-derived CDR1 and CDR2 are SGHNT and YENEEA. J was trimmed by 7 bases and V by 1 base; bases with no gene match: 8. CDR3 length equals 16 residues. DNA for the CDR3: TGTGCCAGCAGCTTAGGGTCTGGCCTAGCGGGCGGGGAGCTGTTTTTT. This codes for CASSLGSGLAGGELFF. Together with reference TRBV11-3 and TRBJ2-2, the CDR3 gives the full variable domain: EAGVVQSPRYKIIEKKQPVAFWCNPISGHNTLYWYLQNLGQGPELLIRYENEEAVDDSQLPKDRFSAERLKGVDSTLKIQPAELGDSAVYLCASSLGSGLAGGELFFGEGSRLTVL.

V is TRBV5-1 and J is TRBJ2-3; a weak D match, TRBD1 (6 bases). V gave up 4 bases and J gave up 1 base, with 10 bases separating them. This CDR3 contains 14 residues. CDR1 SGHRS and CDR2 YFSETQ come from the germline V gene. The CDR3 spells CASSGGRGTDTQYF. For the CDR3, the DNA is TGCGCCAGCAGCGGGGGCAGGGGCACAGATACGCAGTATTTT.

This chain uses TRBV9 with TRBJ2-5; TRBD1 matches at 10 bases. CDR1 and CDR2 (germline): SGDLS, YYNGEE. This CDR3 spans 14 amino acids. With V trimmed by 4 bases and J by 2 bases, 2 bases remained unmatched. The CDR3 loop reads CASSRGQGQETQYF. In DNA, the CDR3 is TGTGCCAGCAGCAGGGGACAGGGGCAAGAGACCCAGTACTTC.

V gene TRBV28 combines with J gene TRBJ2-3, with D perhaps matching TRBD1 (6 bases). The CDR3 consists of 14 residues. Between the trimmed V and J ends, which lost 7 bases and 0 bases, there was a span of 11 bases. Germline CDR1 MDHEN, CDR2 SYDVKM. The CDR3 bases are TGTGCCAGCACTAACAGGGCTAGCACAGATACGCAGTATTTT. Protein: CASTNRASTDTQYF.

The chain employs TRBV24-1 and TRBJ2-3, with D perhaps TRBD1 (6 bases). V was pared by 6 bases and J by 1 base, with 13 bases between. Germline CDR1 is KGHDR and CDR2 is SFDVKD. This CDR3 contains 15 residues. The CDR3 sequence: CATSTPGDRTDTQYF. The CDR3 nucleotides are TGTGCCACCAGTACGCCAGGGGATCGCACAGATACGCAGTATTTT.

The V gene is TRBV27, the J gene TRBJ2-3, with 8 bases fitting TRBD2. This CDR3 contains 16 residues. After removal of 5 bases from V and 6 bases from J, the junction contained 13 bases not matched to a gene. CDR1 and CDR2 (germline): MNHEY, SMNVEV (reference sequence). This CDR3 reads CASSHLPSGPRDTQYF. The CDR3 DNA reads TGTGCCAGCAGTCATCTCCCTAGCGGGCCCCGCGATACGCAGTATTTT.

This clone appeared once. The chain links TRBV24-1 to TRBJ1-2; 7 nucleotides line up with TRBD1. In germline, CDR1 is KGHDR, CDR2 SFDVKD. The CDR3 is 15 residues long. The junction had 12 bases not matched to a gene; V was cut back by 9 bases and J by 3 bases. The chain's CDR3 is CATPARDSLDYGYTF. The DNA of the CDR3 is TGTGCCACCCCGGCCCGGGACAGTCTTGACTATGGCTACACCTTC.